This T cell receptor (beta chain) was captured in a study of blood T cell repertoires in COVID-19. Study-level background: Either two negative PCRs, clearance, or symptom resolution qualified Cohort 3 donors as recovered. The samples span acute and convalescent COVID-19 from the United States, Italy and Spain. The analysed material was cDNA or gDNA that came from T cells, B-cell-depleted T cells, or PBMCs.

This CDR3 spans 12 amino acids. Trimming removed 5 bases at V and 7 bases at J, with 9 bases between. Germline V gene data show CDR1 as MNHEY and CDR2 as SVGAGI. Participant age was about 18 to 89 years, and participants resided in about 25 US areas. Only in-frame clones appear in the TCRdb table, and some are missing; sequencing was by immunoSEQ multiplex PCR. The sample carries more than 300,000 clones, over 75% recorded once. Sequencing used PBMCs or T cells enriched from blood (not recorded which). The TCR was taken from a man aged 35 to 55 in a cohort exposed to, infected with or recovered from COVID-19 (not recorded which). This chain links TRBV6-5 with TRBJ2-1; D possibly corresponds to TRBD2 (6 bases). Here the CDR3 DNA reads TGTGCCAGCAGTCCTAGCGAGAATGAGCAGTTCTTC. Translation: CASSPSENEQFF.